This T cell receptor (beta chain) was obtained from a study of regulatory T cells in long-lasting Graves disease. General study points: Sharing of public clonotypes was greater in persistent patients (2,741) than in new patients (roughly 1,000). Persistent Graves' patients showed less TCR diversity than newly diagnosed patients showed. Persistent disease samples used TRBV28, TRBJ1-2 and TRBJ2-5 preferentially.

CDR3-region Arm-PCR and iRepertoire HTBI primers produced the TCR beta libraries. TCRdb processed the multiplex PCR reads anew with MiXCR; each CDR3 protein has one entry. The sample contains some 250,000 distinct CDR3 sequences, 15% to 20% of which appear only once. Time point noted: newly diagnosed GD, antithyroid drugs for less than 3 months. PBMCs were the source of the RNA used for TCR sequencing. Recruitment took place at an endocrinology department in Xi'an, China. As for this clonotype: Its cognate antigen is unknown. This likely stems from a read error, as it lies one base from a far larger clone.

V lost 4 bases to trimming and J lost 7 bases; unmatched junction nucleotides: 11. The V gene's germline CDR1 is LGHNT and CDR2 FRNRAP. The CDR3 extends over 15 amino acids. The source of this sequence is a female donor with Graves disease. V gene TRBV12-5 combines with J gene TRBJ2-7, with TRBD2 identical over 9 bases. This specimen was peripheral blood mononuclear cells (PBMCs), taken at new diagnosis, from a patient treated with antithyroid drugs. CDR3 sequence reads: CASGSSGRTYNEQYF. The CDR3 DNA sequence: TGTGCTAGTGGTTCCAGCGGGAGGACCTACAATGAGCAGTACTTC.